A single sample gave rise to the 14 T cell receptor beta chains below, sequenced in a study of blood T cell repertoires in COVID-19. Some clones are missing from TCRdb's copy, which holds only in-frame ones; the method was immunoSEQ multiplex PCR. Here the sample spans approximately 450,000 clones, roughly 85% being singletons. The source material was PBMCs or T cells enriched from blood (not recorded which). All receptors come from a woman aged 18-29 years with acute COVID-19.

The rearrangement uses TRBV27 and TRBJ2-1; D is perhaps TRBD1 (5 bases). Trimming removed 4 bases from V and 7 bases from J, with 14 bases in between. The germline gives CDR1 MNHEY, CDR2 SMNVEV (reference sequence). This CDR3 spans 14 amino acids. The CDR3 protein is CASSSPAYRNEQFF. The CDR3 coding sequence is TGTGCCAGCAGTTCCCCAGCCTACAGGAATGAGCAGTTCTTC.

CDR3 in DNA: TGTGCCTGGAGTGTAGGACTAGCGGGACTCTACAATGAGCAGTTCTTC. This sequence encodes CAWSVGLAGLYNEQFF. The rearrangement uses TRBV30 and TRBJ2-1; 12 nucleotides line up with TRBD2. Germline trimming cut 0 bases from V and 3 bases from J; bases unmatched to any gene: 3. Per germline, CDR1 GTSNPN and CDR2 SVGIG (reference sequence). The CDR3 is 16 residues long.

The chain carries TRBV29-1 and TRBJ2-5; 8 bases agree with TRBD2. CDR3 length equals 12 residues. V shed 4 bases, J shed 5 bases, and the junction held 3 bases outside the gene matches. Germline CDR1 is SQVTM and CDR2 is ANQGSEA. CDR3 in DNA: TGCAGCGTTGGCCCGGGAGGGGAGACCCAGTACTTC. Amino acid sequence: CSVGPGGETQYF.

The V and J genes are TRBV9 and TRBJ1-1, with a tentative D call TRBD1 (5 bases). The CDR3 length is 17 residues. V lost 1 base, J lost 5 bases, and 21 bases lay in between. Per germline, CDR1 SGDLS and CDR2 YYNGEE. The CDR3 bases are TGTGCCAGCAGCGTAACAGGTGGGAGCAGCGGGAATACTGAAGCTTTCTTT. It translates to CASSVTGGSSGNTEAFF.

The CDR3 sequence is CASSVTSGTYNEQFF. The CDR3 region has the DNA TGTGCCAGCAGCGTAACTAGCGGGACGTACAATGAGCAGTTCTTC. The chain uses TRBV9 and TRBJ2-1, with 10 bases matching TRBD2. V gave up 1 base and J gave up 4 bases; unmatched junction bases: 2. CDR1 and CDR2 (germline): SGDLS, YYNGEE. This CDR3 has 15 amino acids.

The chain has TRBV6-1 and TRBJ1-2, with TRBD1 as a possible D gene (6 bases). From germline, CDR1 is MNHNS and CDR2 SASEGT. The CDR3 runs to 15 residues. V gave up 2 bases and J gave up 5 bases, with 15 bases separating them. The CDR3: CASSESSTGPYGYTF. CDR3 bases: TGTGCCAGCAGTGAATCCTCGACAGGACCGTATGGCTACACCTTC.

Comments on this clone: One end of the junction fails to match germline, which may point to a read error. The rearrangement uses TRBV2 and TRBJ2-7; TRBD2 matches 7 bases. The CDR3 has 14 residues. Germline CDR1 is SNHLY and CDR2 is FYNNEI. The CDR3: CASSPSSGGYGQYF. CDR3 in DNA: TGTGCCAGCAGCCCATCTAGCGGAGGCTACGGGCAGTACTTC.

CDR3 protein: CASSKSGSFNNEQFF. The CDR3 DNA follows: TGTGCCAGCAGTAAGAGCGGGAGTTTCAACAATGAGCAGTTCTTC. This chain joins TRBV3-1 (or the pseudogene TRBV3-2) and TRBJ2-1; 8 bases agree with TRBD2. CDR3 size: 15 residues. Germline-derived CDR1 and CDR2 are LGHDT and YNNKEL (reference sequence). V dropped 6 bases and J dropped 5; count of bases not matched to a gene: 9.

This clone was seen more than once but under ten times. V usage is TRBV3-1 (or the pseudogene TRBV3-2) and J usage is TRBJ2-1, with 9 positions matching TRBD2. V dropped 8 bases and J dropped 12; count of bases not matched to a gene: 14. CDR3 length equals 14 residues. Per the germline V gene, CDR1 is LGHDT and CDR2 is YNNKEL (reference sequence). The CDR3 is CASVGSGRTPRQFF. CDR3 nucleotides: TGTGCCAGCGTCGGGAGCGGGAGGACCCCTCGGCAGTTCTTC.

This clone was recorded only once. V is TRBV7-3 and J is TRBJ1-5; a weak D match, TRBD1 (5 bases). Trimming stripped 5 bases from V and 7 bases from J, with 9 bases between. Germline-derived CDR1 and CDR2 are SGHTA and FQGTGA. The CDR3 extends over 12 amino acids. In nucleotides, the CDR3 is TGTGCCAGCAGCCCAGACAGCCAGCCCCAGCATTTT. Translated, it gives CASSPDSQPQHF.

This chain connects TRBV2 to TRBJ2-7, with D possibly TRBD1 on 5 matching bases. Trimming removed 5 bases at V and 6 bases at J, with 11 bases between. The germline V gene has CDR1 SNHLY and CDR2 FYNNEI. This CDR3 region has 12 residues. The CDR3 sequence is CASSSQGSEQYF. As DNA, the CDR3 is TGTGCCAGCAGTTCCCAGGGTTCCGAGCAGTACTTC.

The DNA of the CDR3 is TGTGCCATCACCCCACTCAAGACAGAGAGGAACGGGGAGCTGTTTTTT. Residues: CAITPLKTERNGELFF. The V gene is TRBV7-9, the J gene TRBJ2-2; possible D gene TRBD1, 5 bases. The CDR3 spans 16 residues. Germline values: CDR1 SEHNR, CDR2 FQNEAQ (reference sequence). V was pared by 10 bases and J by 7 bases, with 25 bases between.

This chain connects TRBV7-3 to TRBJ2-1; D is possibly TRBD1 (7 bases). With 3 bases removed from V and 9 bases from J, the gap between germline ends came to 15 bases. CDR1 is SGHTA and CDR2 is FQGTGA in the germline V gene. The CDR3 is made up of 14 amino acids. The CDR3 bases are TGTGCCAGCAGCTTCAAGGCAGGGGGGTCTGAGCAGTTCTTC. It is translated as CASSFKAGGSEQFF. Together with reference TRBV7-3 and TRBJ2-1, the CDR3 gives the full variable domain: GAGVSQTPSNKVTEKGKYVELRCDPISGHTALYWYRQSLGQGPEFLIYFQGTGAADDSGLPNDRFFAVRPEGSVSTLKIQRTERGDSAVYLCASSFKAGGSEQFFGPGTRLTVL.

The V call is TRBV12-3 or TRBV12-4, the J call TRBJ1-4; D is unresolved. The CDR3 extends over 12 amino acids. V was shortened by 6 bases and J by 8 bases, with 10 bases between the two germline ends. This CDR3 reads CASSMTREKLFF. The CDR3 coding sequence is TGTGCCAGCAGCATGACACGGGAAAAACTGTTTTTT.